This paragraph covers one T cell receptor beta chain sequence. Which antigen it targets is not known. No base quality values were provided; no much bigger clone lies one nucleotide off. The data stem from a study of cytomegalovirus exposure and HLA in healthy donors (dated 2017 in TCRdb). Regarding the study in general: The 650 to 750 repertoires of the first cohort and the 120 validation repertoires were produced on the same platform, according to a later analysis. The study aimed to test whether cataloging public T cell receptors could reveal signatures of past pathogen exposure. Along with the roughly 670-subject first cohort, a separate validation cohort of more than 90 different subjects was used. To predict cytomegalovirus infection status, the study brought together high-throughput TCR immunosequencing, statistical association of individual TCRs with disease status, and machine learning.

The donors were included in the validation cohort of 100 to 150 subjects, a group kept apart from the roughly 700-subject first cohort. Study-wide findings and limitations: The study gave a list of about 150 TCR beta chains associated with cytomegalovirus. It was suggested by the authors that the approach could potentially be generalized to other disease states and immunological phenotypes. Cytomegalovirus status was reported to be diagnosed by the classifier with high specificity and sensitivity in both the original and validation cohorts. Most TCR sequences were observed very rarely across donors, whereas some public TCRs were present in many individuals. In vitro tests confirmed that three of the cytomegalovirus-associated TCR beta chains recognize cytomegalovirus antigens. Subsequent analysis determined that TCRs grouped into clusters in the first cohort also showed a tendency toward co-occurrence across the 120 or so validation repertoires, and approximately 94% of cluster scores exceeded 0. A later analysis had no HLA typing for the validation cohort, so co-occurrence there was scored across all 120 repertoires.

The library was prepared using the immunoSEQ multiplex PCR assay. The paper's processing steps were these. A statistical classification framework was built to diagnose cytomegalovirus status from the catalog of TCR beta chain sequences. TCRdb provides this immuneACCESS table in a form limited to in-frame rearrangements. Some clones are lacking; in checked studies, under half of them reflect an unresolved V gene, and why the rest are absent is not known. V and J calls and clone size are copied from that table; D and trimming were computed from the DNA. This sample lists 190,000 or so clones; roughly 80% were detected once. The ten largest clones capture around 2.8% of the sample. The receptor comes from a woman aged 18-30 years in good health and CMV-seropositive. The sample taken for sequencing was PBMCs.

CDR3 sequence: CASSSEGGFDYEQYF. The bases are TGTGCCAGCAGCTCTGAAGGGGGCTTCGATTACGAGCAGTACTTC. The chain couples TRBV7-6 to TRBJ2-7; a stretch of 7 junction bases matches TRBD1. For CDR1 and CDR2, the germline V gene lists SGHVS and FNYEAQ. At the junction V is shortened by 4 bases and J by 4 bases; bases outside the gene matches: 10. Spanning cysteine to phenylalanine, the CDR3 consists of 15 amino acids. The only DNA kept is the CDR3, 45 bases in frame from the first base.